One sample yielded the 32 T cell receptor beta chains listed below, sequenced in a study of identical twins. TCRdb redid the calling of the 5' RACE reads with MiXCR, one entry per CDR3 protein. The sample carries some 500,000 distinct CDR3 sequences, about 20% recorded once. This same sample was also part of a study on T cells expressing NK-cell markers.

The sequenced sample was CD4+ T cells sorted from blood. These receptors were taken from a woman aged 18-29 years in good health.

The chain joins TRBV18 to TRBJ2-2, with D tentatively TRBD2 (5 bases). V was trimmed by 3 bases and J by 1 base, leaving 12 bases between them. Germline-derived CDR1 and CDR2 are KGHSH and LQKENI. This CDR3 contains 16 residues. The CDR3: CASSPHGLLNTGELFF. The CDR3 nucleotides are TGTGCCAGCTCACCCCACGGACTCTTGAACACCGGGGAGCTGTTTTTT.

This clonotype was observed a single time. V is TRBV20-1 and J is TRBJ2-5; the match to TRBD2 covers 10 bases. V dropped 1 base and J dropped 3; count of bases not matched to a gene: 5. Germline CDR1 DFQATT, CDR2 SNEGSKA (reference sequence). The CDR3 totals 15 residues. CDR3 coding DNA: TGCAGTGCTAGAGGGGCTAGCGGGAGAGAAGAGACCCAGTACTTC. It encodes CSARGASGREETQYF.

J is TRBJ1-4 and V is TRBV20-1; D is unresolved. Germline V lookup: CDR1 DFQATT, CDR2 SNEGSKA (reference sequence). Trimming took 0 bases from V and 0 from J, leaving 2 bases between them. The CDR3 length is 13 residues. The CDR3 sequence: CSARDATNEKLFF. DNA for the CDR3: TGCAGTGCTAGAGATGCAACTAATGAAAAACTGTTTTTT.

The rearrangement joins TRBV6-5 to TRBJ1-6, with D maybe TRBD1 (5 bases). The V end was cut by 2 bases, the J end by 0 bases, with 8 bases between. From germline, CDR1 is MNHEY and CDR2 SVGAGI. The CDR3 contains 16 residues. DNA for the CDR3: TGTGCCAGCAGTTACGAGGGACGCTCCTATAATTCACCCCTCCACTTT. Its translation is CASSYEGRSYNSPLHF.

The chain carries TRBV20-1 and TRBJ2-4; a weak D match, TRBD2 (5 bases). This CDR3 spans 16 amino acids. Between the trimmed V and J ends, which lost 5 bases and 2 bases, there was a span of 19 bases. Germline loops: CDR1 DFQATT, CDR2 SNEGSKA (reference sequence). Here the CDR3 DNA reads TGCAGTGCTGCGAGGCCCAAACTAGTTTCCAAAAACATTCAGTACTTC. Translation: CSAARPKLVSKNIQYF.

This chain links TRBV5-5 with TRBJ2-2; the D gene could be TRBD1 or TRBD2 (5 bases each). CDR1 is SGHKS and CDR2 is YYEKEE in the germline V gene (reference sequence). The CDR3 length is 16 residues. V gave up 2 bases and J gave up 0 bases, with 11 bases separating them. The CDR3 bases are TGTGCCAGCAGCTTTCAGGGCGGGCCGAACACCGGGGAGCTGTTTTTT. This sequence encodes CASSFQGGPNTGELFF.

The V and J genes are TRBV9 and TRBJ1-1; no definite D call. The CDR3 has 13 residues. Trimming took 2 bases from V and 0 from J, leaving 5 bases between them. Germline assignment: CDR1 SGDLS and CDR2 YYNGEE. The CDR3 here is CASSVPMNTEAFF. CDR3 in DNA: TGTGCCAGCAGCGTCCCCATGAACACTGAAGCTTTCTTT.

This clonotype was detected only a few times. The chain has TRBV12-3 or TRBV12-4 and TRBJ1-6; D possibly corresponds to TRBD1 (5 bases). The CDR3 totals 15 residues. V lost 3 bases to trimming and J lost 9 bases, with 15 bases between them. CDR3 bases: TGTGCCAGCAGTTTCGTGGGGGTCGGGGTTTCACCCCTCCACTTT. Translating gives CASSFVGVGVSPLHF.

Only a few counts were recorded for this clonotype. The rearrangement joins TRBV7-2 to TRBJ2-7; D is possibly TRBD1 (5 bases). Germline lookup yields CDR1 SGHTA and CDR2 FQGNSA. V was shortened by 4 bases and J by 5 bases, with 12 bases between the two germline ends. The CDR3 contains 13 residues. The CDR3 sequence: CASSSQGGNEQYF. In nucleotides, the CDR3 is TGTGCCAGCAGCTCGCAGGGCGGCAACGAGCAGTACTTC.

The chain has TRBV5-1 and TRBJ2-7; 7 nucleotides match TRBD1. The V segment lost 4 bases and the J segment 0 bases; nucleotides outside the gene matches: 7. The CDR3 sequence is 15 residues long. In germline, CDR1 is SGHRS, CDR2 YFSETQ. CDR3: CASSRSGTVSYEQYF. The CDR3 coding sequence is TGCGCCAGCAGCCGATCCGGGACAGTCTCCTACGAGCAGTACTTC.

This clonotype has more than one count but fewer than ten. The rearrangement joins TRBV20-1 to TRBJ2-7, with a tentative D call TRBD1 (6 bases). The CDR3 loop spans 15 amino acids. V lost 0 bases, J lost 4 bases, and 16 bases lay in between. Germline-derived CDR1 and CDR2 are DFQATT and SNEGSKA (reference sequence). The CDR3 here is CSARDEGRGGYEQYF. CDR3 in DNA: TGCAGTGCTAGAGATGAGGGCAGGGGCGGTTACGAGCAGTACTTC.

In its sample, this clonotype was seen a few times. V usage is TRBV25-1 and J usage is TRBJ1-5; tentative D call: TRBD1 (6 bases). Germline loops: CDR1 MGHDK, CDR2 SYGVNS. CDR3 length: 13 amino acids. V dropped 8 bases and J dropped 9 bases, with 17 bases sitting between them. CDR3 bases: TGTGCCAGCGGGGACCTCCGGGGGCGGCCCCAGCATTTT. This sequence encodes CASGDLRGRPQHF. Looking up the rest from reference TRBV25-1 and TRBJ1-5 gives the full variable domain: EADIYQTPRYLVIGTGKKITLECSQTMGHDKMYWYQQDPGMELHLIHYSYGVNSTEKGDLSSESTVSRIRTEHFPLTLESARPSHTSQYLCASGDLRGRPQHFGDGTRLSIL.

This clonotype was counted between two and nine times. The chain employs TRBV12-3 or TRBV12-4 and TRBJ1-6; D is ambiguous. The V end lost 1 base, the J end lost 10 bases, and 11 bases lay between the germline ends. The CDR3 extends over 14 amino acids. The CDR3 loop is CASSLGGHGSPLHF. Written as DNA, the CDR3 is TGTGCCAGCAGTTTAGGGGGTCACGGCTCACCCCTCCACTTT.

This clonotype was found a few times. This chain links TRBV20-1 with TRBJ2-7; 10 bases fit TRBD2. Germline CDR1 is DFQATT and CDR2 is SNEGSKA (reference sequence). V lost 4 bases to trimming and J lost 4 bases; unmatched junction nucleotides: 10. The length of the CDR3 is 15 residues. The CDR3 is CSATHLLAGRYEQYF. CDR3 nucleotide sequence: TGCAGTGCTACTCACCTACTAGCGGGACGGTACGAGCAGTACTTC.

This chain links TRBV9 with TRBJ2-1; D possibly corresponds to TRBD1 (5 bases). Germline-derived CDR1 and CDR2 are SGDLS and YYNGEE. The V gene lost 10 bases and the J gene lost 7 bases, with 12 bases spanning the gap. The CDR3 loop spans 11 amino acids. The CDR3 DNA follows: TGTGCCCGTTGGGGCCGTAATGAGCAGTTCTTC. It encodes CARWGRNEQFF.

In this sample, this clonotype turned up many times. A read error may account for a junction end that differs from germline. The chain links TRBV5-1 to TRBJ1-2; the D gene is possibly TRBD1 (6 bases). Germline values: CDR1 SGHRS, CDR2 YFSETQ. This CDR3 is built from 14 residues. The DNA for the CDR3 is TGTGCCAGCAGTTTGACAGGAGCTAACTATGGCTACACCTTC. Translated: CASSLTGANYGYTF. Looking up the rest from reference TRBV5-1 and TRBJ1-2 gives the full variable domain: KAGVTQTPRYLIKTRGQQVTLSCSPISGHRSVSWYQQTPGQGLQFLFEYFSETQRNKGNFPGRFSGRQFSNSRSEMNVSTLELGDSALYLCASSLTGANYGYTFGSGTRLTVV.

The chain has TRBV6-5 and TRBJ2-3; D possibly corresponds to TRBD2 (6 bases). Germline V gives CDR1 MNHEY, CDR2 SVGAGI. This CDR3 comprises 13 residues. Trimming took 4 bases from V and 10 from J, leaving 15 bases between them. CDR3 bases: TGTGCCAGCAGTTGGGGGACTGGGTTCGCGCAGTATTTT. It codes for CASSWGTGFAQYF.

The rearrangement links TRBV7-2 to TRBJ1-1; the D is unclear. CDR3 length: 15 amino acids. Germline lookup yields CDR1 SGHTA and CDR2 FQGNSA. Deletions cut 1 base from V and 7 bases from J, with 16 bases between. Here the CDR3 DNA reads TGTGCCAGCAGCTTAGAATTCGGCAGCCCTATTGAAGCTTTCTTT. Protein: CASSLEFGSPIEAFF.

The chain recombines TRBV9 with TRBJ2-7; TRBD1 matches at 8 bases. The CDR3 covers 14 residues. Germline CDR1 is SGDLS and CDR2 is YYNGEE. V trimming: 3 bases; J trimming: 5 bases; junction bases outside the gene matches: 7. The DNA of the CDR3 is TGTGCCAGCAGCGCTCAGGGGGCCGGCAACGAGCAGTACTTC. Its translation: CASSAQGAGNEQYF.

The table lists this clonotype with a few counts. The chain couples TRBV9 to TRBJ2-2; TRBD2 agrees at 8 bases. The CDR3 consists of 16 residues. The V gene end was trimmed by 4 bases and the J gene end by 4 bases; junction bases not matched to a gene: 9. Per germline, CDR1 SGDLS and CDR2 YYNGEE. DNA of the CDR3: TGTGCCAGCAGCCCTAGACTAGCGATCCCCACCGGGGAGCTGTTTTTT. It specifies CASSPRLAIPTGELFF.

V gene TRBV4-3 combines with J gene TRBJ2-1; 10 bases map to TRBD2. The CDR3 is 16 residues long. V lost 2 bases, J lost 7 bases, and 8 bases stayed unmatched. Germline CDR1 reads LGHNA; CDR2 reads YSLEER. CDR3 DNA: TGCGCCAGCAGCCAATGGCTAGCGGGAGAGTGGAATGAGCAGTTCTTC. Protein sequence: CASSQWLAGEWNEQFF.

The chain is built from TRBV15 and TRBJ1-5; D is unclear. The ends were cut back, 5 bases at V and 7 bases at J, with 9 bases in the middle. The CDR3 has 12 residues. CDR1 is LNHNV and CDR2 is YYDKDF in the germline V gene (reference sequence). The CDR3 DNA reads TGTGCCACCAGCGGATTTGGGCAGCCCCAGCATTTT. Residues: CATSGFGQPQHF.

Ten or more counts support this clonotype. DNA for the CDR3: TGCAGTGCTAGAGAAGGCAGCACTGAGACCCAGTACTTC. This encodes CSAREGSTETQYF. V and J are TRBV20-1 and TRBJ2-5; D remains unclear. V lost 0 bases to trimming and J lost 5 bases, with 10 bases between them. CDR1 DFQATT and CDR2 SNEGSKA come from the germline V gene (reference sequence). This CDR3 is built from 13 residues.

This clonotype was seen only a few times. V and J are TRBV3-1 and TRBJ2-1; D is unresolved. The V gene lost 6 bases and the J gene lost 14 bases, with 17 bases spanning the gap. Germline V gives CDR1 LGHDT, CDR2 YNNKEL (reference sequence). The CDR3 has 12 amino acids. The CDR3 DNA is TGTGCCAGCAGTCATCCTAATGGAGAAGAGTTCTTC. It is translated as CASSHPNGEEFF.

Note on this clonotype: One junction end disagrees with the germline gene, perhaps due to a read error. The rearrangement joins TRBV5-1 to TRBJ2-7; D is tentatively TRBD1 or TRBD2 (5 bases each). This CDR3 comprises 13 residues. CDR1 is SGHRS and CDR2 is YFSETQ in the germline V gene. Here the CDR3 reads CASSSGPSDEQYF. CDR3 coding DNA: TGCGCCAGCAGCTCGGGACCCTCCGACGAGCAGTACTTC. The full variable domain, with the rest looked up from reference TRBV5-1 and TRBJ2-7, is KAGVTQTPRYLIKTRGQQVTLSCSPISGHRSVSWYQQTPGQGLQFLFEYFSETQRNKGNFPGRFSGRQFSNSRSEMNVSTLELGDSALYLCASSSGPSDEQYFGPGTRLTVT.

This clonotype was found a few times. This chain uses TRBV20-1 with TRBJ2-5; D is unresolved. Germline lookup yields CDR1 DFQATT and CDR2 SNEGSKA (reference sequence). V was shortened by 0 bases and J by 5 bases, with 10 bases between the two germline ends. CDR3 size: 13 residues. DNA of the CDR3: TGCAGTGCTAGAGATCTCGCGCTGGAGACCCAGTACTTC. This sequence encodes CSARDLALETQYF.

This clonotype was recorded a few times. Here the CDR3 DNA reads TGCAGTGCCAGCCTGTTCGGGGGAAGCACAGATACGCAGTATTTT. Translated: CSASLFGGSTDTQYF. The chain carries TRBV20-1 and TRBJ2-3, with D perhaps TRBD2 (6 bases). The V gene lost 6 bases and the J gene lost 0 bases, with 16 bases spanning the gap. From germline, CDR1 is DFQATT and CDR2 SNEGSKA (reference sequence). The CDR3 spans 15 residues.

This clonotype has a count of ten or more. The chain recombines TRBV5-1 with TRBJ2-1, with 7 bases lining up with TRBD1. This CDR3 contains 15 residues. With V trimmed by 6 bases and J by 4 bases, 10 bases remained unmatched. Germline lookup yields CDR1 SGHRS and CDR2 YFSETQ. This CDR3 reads CASTTGTALYNEQFF. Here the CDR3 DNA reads TGCGCCAGCACCACCGGGACAGCTCTTTACAATGAGCAGTTCTTC.

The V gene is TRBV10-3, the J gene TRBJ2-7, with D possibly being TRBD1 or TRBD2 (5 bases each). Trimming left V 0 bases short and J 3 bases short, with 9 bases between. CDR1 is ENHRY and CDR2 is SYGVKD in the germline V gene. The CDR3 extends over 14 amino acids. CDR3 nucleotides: TGTGCCATCAGTGAGTCCCGGGACGGCTACGAGCAGTACTTC. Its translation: CAISESRDGYEQYF.

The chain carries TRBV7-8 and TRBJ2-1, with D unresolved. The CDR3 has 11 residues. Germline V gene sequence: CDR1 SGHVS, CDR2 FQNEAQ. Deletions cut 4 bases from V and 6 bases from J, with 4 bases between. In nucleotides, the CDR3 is TGTGCCAGCAGCTCGCCCAATGAGCAGTTCTTC. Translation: CASSSPNEQFF. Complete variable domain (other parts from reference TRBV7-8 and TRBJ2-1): GAGVSQSPRYKVAKRGQDVALRCDPISGHVSLFWYQQALGQGPEFLTYFQNEAQLDKSGLPSDRFFAERPEGSVSTLKIQRTQQEDSAVYLCASSSPNEQFFGPGTRLTVL.

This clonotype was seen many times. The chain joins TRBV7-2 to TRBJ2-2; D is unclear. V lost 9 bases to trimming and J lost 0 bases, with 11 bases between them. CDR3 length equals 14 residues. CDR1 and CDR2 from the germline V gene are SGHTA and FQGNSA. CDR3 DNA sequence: TGTGCCAGAGACTCGTTCGCGAACACCGGGGAGCTGTTTTTT. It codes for CARDSFANTGELFF.

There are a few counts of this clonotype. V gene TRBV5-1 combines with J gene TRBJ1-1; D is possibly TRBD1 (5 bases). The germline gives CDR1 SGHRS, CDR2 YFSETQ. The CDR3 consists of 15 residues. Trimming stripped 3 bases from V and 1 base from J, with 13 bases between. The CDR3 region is CASSSRGLKNTEAFF. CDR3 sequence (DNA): TGCGCCAGCAGCTCGAGGGGACTCAAGAACACTGAAGCTTTCTTT. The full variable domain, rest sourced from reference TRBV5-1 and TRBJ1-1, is KAGVTQTPRYLIKTRGQQVTLSCSPISGHRSVSWYQQTPGQGLQFLFEYFSETQRNKGNFPGRFSGRQFSNSRSEMNVSTLELGDSALYLCASSSRGLKNTEAFFGQGTRLTVV.